Sequencing of this T cell receptor (beta chain) was carried out in a study of T cell responses to AZD1222 COVID-19 vaccine. TCRdb's copy holds only in-frame clones and misses some; the assay was immunoSEQ multiplex PCR. The top ten hold about 9.5% of the sample, which has about 130,000 clones, 70% to 90% seen once. General study findings and limits: A reported finding is that nearly half of spike-specific TCRs target unmutated variant regions.

CDR3 length: 17 amino acids. CDR1 and CDR2 (germline): DFQATT, SNEGSKA (reference sequence). V gave up 3 bases and J gave up 7 bases; unmatched junction bases: 14. In this sample, this clone turned up once. Antigen specificity is unknown. The receptor's source is an adult who received the AZD1222 COVID-19 vaccine. V usage is TRBV20-1 and J usage is TRBJ2-1; 11 bases are shared with TRBD2. The sequences come from peripheral blood, collected 28 days after the second AZD1222 dose. The CDR3 coding sequence is TGCAGTGCTAGTCCTGGCAGCCTAGCGGGGGGCCGGAATGAGCAGTTCTTC. It encodes CSASPGSLAGGRNEQFF.